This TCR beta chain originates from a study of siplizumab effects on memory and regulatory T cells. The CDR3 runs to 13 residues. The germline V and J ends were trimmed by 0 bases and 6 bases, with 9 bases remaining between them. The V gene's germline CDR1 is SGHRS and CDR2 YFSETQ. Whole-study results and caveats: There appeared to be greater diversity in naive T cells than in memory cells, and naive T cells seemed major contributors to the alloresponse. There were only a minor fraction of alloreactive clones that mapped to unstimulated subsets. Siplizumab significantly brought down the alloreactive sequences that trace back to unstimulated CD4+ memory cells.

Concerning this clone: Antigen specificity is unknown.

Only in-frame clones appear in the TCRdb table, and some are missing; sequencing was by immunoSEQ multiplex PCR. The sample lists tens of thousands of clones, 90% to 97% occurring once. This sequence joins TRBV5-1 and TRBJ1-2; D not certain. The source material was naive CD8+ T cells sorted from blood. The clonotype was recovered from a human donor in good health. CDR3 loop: CASSLEPVNGYTF. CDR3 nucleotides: TGCGCCAGCAGCTTGGAACCAGTCAATGGCTACACCTTC.